This T cell receptor (beta chain) was documented in a study of blood T cells in healthy people across ages. Then a second PCR, running about 6 to 11 cycles, was carried out with a sample-barcoded 5' primer and a J-beta primer mix. TCRdb reprocessed the 5' RACE reads via MiXCR and lists one record per CDR3 protein. The data hold 910,000 or so distinct CDR3 sequences, with about 53% observed a single time. This CDR3 has 14 amino acids. V lost 1 base to trimming and J lost 10 bases, with 14 bases between them. The germline V gene has CDR1 LGHNA and CDR2 YNFKEQ. The study's findings and limits: More naive CD4+ cells and higher diversity marked long-lived donors relative to aged donors.

A word on this clonotype: The antigen remains undetermined.

This chain links TRBV4-2 with TRBJ2-1, with D unclear. The receptor comes from a woman aged 60-75 years in good health. Sequences were obtained from blood. The CDR3 sequence: CASSQGDNLIEQFF. DNA for the CDR3: TGTGCCAGCAGCCAAGGTGACAACCTTATCGAGCAGTTCTTC.